The 18 T cell receptor beta chains reported below all come from one sample, sequenced in a study of cytomegalovirus exposure and HLA in healthy donors. Clones were sequenced by immunoSEQ multiplex PCR, and TCRdb holds only the in-frame ones, with some missing. Counted here are some 140,000 clones, 86% occurring once; the ten biggest clones make up around 2.1%. The sequenced sample was PBMCs. These receptors all stem from a human donor in good health.

The V call is TRBV4-1, the J call TRBJ2-1, with D tentatively TRBD2 (5 bases). Trimming left V 10 bases short and J 10 bases short, with 23 bases between. The CDR3 sequence is 14 residues long. Germline V lookup: CDR1 MGHRA, CDR2 YSYEKL. The CDR3 DNA follows: TGCGCCACCCAGCCGGGAAGAGATAACGCCGAGCAGTTCTTC. It encodes CATQPGRDNAEQFF.

The chain employs TRBV4-1 and TRBJ1-6; D gene ambiguous. The CDR3 has 13 residues. V was pared by 1 base and J by 9 bases, with 7 bases between. Germline assignment: CDR1 MGHRA and CDR2 YSYEKL. CDR3 loop: CASSQGTVSPLHF. The CDR3 DNA is TGCGCCAGCAGCCAAGGAACGGTTTCACCCCTCCACTTT.

Concerning this clone: Germline and junction disagree at one end, which may indicate a read error. The V call is TRBV5-4, the J call TRBJ1-2; 10 nucleotides match TRBD1. CDR3 size: 15 residues. Germline loops: CDR1 SGHNT, CDR2 YYREEE (reference sequence). The CDR3 sequence is CASSSTQDRGQPIDF. CDR3 bases: TGTGCCAGCAGCTCCACCCAAGACAGGGGGCAACCCATCGACTTC.

V and J are TRBV29-1 and TRBJ2-5; 12 bases are shared with TRBD2. The CDR3 contains 15 residues. The germline CDR1 and CDR2 sequences are SQVTM and ANQGSEA. The junction had 6 bases not matched to a gene; V was cut back by 2 bases and J by 5 bases. The chain's CDR3 is CSVELAGGPKETQYF. DNA for the CDR3: TGCAGCGTTGAACTAGCGGGAGGGCCTAAGGAGACCCAGTACTTC.

The rearrangement links TRBV9 to TRBJ2-2; TRBD2 is a possible D gene (5 bases). The CDR3 is 14 residues long. Germline V CDR1 and CDR2: SGDLS, YYNGEE. Deletions cut 3 bases from V and 3 bases from J, with 9 bases between. CDR3 amino acids: CASSGRSDTGELFF. The CDR3 DNA reads as TGTGCCAGCAGCGGGAGGTCGGACACCGGGGAGCTGTTTTTT.

The V gene is TRBV2, the J gene TRBJ1-2; D call uncertain. The CDR3 runs to 13 residues. Germline CDR1 and CDR2: SNHLY and FYNNEI. Trimming removed 8 bases at V and 6 bases at J, with 16 bases between. The CDR3 DNA reads TGTGCCAGCCGGTCGGAGAGACCCCATGGCTACACCTTC. Translated, it gives CASRSERPHGYTF.

V gene TRBV7-3 combines with J gene TRBJ1-2; D ambiguous. The CDR3 spans 13 residues. Germline V gene data show CDR1 as SGHTA and CDR2 as FQGTGA. V was cut by 5 bases and J by 8 bases, with 15 bases left in between. CDR3 coding DNA: TGTGCCAGCAGCCCAACTGGGGAGGAAGGCTACACCTTC. Its protein is CASSPTGEEGYTF.

The chain links TRBV27 to TRBJ2-7; the D gene is possibly TRBD2 (6 bases). CDR1 and CDR2 from the germline V gene are MNHEY and SMNVEV (reference sequence). This CDR3 has 15 amino acids. Trimming shortened V by 6 bases and J by 3 bases, and 18 bases separated the two germline ends. The CDR3 protein is CASRPSGTRYYEQYF. Written as DNA, the CDR3 is TGTGCCAGCAGACCCTCCGGGACTCGATACTACGAGCAGTACTTC.

The V and J genes are TRBV18 and TRBJ1-2, with D maybe TRBD1 (5 bases). This CDR3 has 14 residues. V lost 4 bases and J 6 bases, leaving 15 bases between the germline ends. Germline V lookup: CDR1 KGHSH, CDR2 LQKENI. CDR3 residues: CASSRLTDKNGYTF. In nucleotides, the CDR3 is TGTGCCAGCTCACGCTTAACGGACAAAAATGGCTACACCTTC.

The V call is TRBV18, the J call TRBJ1-4; 10 positions agree with TRBD1. Germline CDR1 reads KGHSH; CDR2 reads LQKENI. The CDR3 has 21 amino acids. V shed 3 bases, J shed 1 base, and the junction held 17 bases outside the gene matches. CDR3 DNA sequence: TGTGCCAGCTCACCCAGACGCCCGGGACAGGGGATAGGAGGAACTAATGAAAAACTGTTTTTT. Protein sequence: CASSPRRPGQGIGGTNEKLFF.

The chain combines TRBV7-2 with TRBJ1-6; tentative D call: TRBD1 (5 bases). The length of the CDR3 is 15 residues. Per germline, CDR1 SGHTA and CDR2 FQGNSA. V lost 1 base, J lost 10 bases, and 14 bases lay in between. The CDR3 region is CASSLGVGVASPLHF. Here the CDR3 DNA reads TGTGCCAGCAGCTTAGGGGTAGGGGTGGCCTCACCCCTCCACTTT.

V is TRBV19 and J is TRBJ2-1; 7 nucleotides agree with TRBD2. Germline CDR1 and CDR2: LNHDA and SQIVND (reference sequence). The CDR3 runs 14 residues. With V trimmed by 8 bases and J by 6 bases, 10 bases remained unmatched. The CDR3 spells CASRNGGRVNEQFF. The DNA for the CDR3 is TGTGCCAGTCGAAATGGGGGGAGGGTCAATGAGCAGTTCTTC.

The chain combines TRBV5-1 with TRBJ2-1; a weak D match, TRBD1 (6 bases). This CDR3 region has 16 residues. In germline, CDR1 is SGHRS, CDR2 YFSETQ. With 0 bases removed from V and 4 bases from J, the gap between germline ends came to 14 bases. Here the CDR3 reads CASSLDRARGYNEQFF. CDR3 bases: TGCGCCAGCAGCTTGGATCGGGCGAGGGGGTACAATGAGCAGTTCTTC.

The V and J genes are TRBV6-1 and TRBJ2-2, with TRBD1 as a possible D gene (5 bases). V shed 1 base and J shed 0 bases, with 6 bases lying between them. This CDR3 spans 15 amino acids. Per germline, CDR1 MNHNS and CDR2 SASEGT. The CDR3, as DNA: TGTGCCAGCAGTGAAGGGGGCGCGAACACCGGGGAGCTGTTTTTT. Translation: CASSEGGANTGELFF.

The chain recombines TRBV7-2 with TRBJ2-7; 11 bases map to TRBD2. Germline CDR1 is SGHTA and CDR2 is FQGNSA. Trimming removed 5 bases from V and 4 bases from J; junction bases left unmatched: 4. This CDR3 is built from 14 residues. The CDR3: CASSPSGGIYEQYF. The CDR3 region has the DNA TGTGCCAGCAGCCCTAGCGGGGGGATTTACGAGCAGTACTTC.

This chain uses TRBV7-6 with TRBJ1-2, with D possibly matching TRBD1 (6 bases). With 3 bases removed from V and 3 bases from J, the gap between germline ends came to 14 bases. Germline V gene sequence: CDR1 SGHVS, CDR2 FNYEAQ. The CDR3 loop spans 15 amino acids. CDR3 sequence: CASSFAGEGDYGYTF. For the CDR3, the DNA is TGTGCCAGCAGCTTTGCAGGGGAGGGGGACTATGGCTACACCTTC.

The chain uses TRBV7-2 and TRBJ1-1, with D unclear. Trimming cost V 0 bases and J 1 base, with 6 bases left between them. The germline gives CDR1 SGHTA, CDR2 FQGNSA. This CDR3 is 14 amino acids long. CDR3 amino acids: CASSLASTNTEAFF. The CDR3, as DNA: TGTGCCAGCAGCTTAGCGAGCACGAACACTGAAGCTTTCTTT.

This sequence joins TRBV2 and TRBJ2-5; a possible D gene is TRBD2 (6 bases). CDR1 SNHLY and CDR2 FYNNEI come from the germline V gene. CDR3 size: 13 residues. V was pared by 7 bases and J by 5 bases, with 14 bases between. The CDR3 bases are TGTGCCAGCAACTCCGGGGGTCGGGAGACCCAGTACTTC. Protein: CASNSGGRETQYF.